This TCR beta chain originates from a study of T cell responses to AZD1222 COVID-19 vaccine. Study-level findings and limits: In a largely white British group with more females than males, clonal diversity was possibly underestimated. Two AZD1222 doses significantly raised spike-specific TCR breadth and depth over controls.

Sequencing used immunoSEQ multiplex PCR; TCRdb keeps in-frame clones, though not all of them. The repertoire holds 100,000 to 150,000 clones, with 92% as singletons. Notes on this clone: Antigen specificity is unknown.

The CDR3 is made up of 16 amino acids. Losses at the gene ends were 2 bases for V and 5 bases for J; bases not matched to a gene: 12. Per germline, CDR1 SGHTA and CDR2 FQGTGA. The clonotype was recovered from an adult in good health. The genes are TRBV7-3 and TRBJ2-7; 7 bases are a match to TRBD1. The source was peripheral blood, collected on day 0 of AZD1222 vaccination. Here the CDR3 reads CASSLVYTGVCHEQYF. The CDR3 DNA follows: TGTGCCAGCAGCTTAGTCTATACAGGGGTTTGCCACGAGCAGTACTTC.